Presented here are 20 T cell receptor beta chains from one specimen sequenced in a study of T cell clones after liver transplantation. Repertoires were generated with immunoSEQ multiplex PCR, while TCRdb's copy carries only in-frame clones and drops some. The sample consists of some 70,000 clones, roughly nine tenths of them appearing once. The source material was CD4+ T cells from blood, sampled before liver transplant. The receptors derive from a human donor who received a liver transplant.

V is TRBV6-5 and J is TRBJ1-3; no firm D call. CDR3 length equals 16 residues. With 2 bases removed from V and 0 bases from J, the gap between germline ends came to 11 bases. Germline CDR1 and CDR2: MNHEY and SVGAGI. In DNA, the CDR3 is TGTGCCAGCAGTTACCGCTCAGAGATCTCTGGAAACACCATATATTTT. Translated: CASSYRSEISGNTIYF.

The V and J genes are TRBV19 and TRBJ2-5; D gene uncertain. There are 13 residues in the CDR3. Germline values: CDR1 LNHDA, CDR2 SQIVND (reference sequence). The V end lost 3 bases, the J end lost 2 bases, and 7 bases lay between the germline ends. CDR3 protein: CASSMTAQETQYF. CDR3 sequence (DNA): TGTGCCAGTAGTATGACTGCTCAAGAGACCCAGTACTTC.

The rearrangement links TRBV5-1 to TRBJ2-7; D is undetermined. The CDR3 totals 15 residues. Deletions cut 0 bases from V and 0 bases from J, with 10 bases between. Germline V gene sequence: CDR1 SGHRS, CDR2 YFSETQ. CDR3 in amino acids: CASSLVAGPSYEQYF. CDR3 bases: TGCGCCAGCAGCTTGGTTGCAGGTCCCTCCTACGAGCAGTACTTC.

This clone occurred once. The genes are TRBV10-2 and TRBJ2-3, with 7 bases matching TRBD2. J gave up 2 bases and V 7 bases, and 6 bases lay outside the gene matches. CDR3 length: 14 amino acids. The V gene's germline CDR1 is WSHSY and CDR2 SAAADI. The CDR3 protein is CASMGLADTDTQYF. CDR3 sequence (DNA): TGCGCCAGCATGGGGCTAGCGGACACAGATACGCAGTATTTT.

The genes are TRBV11-2 and TRBJ1-1, with TRBD1 matching over 8 bases. V was clipped by 5 bases and J by 2 bases; unmatched bases: 7. The CDR3 is made up of 15 amino acids. Germline V gene sequence: CDR1 SGHAT, CDR2 FQNNGV. The CDR3 bases are TGTGCCAGCAGCGGACAGGGACAACGTAACACTGAAGCTTTCTTT. This sequence encodes CASSGQGQRNTEAFF.

The chain couples TRBV5-1 to TRBJ2-5; D is unclear. Trimming left V 0 bases short and J 1 base short, with 13 bases between. This CDR3 comprises 16 residues. Germline CDR1 and CDR2: SGHRS and YFSETQ. Written as DNA, the CDR3 is TGCGCCAGCAGCTTGGCCGGTATCTCAACCCAAGAGACCCAGTACTTC. It translates to CASSLAGISTQETQYF. The full variable domain, completed using reference TRBV5-1 and TRBJ2-5, is KAGVTQTPRYLIKTRGQQVTLSCSPISGHRSVSWYQQTPGQGLQFLFEYFSETQRNKGNFPGRFSGRQFSNSRSEMNVSTLELGDSALYLCASSLAGISTQETQYFGPGTRLLVL.

V gene TRBV5-1 combines with J gene TRBJ2-7; 9 bases agree with TRBD1. The V gene's germline CDR1 is SGHRS and CDR2 YFSETQ. The CDR3 has 13 residues. Losses at the gene ends were 2 bases for V and 7 bases for J; bases not matched to a gene: 4. The CDR3 loop reads CASSLPGQGEQYF. The CDR3 region has the DNA TGCGCCAGCAGCTTACCGGGACAGGGTGAGCAGTACTTC.

The rearrangement uses TRBV18 and TRBJ2-1, with 10 bases aligning to TRBD1. The germline gives CDR1 KGHSH, CDR2 LQKENI. This CDR3 has 15 amino acids. Losses at the gene ends were 3 bases for V and 1 base for J; bases not matched to a gene: 0. CDR3 sequence: CASSPGQGSYNEQFF. CDR3 bases: TGTGCCAGCTCACCGGGACAGGGGTCCTACAATGAGCAGTTCTTC.

V gene TRBV7-6 combines with J gene TRBJ2-3, with 9 bases aligning to TRBD2. CDR1 SGHVS and CDR2 FNYEAQ come from the germline V gene. V lost 1 base, J lost 0 bases, and 5 bases stayed unmatched. The CDR3 has 17 amino acids. CDR3 region: CASSLGASGTSTDTQYF. CDR3 bases: TGTGCCAGCAGCTTAGGTGCTAGCGGGACTAGCACAGATACGCAGTATTTT.

The chain recombines TRBV27 with TRBJ1-2; TRBD1 matches at 10 bases. V trimming: 4 bases; J trimming: 4 bases; junction bases outside the gene matches: 0. CDR1 MNHEY and CDR2 SMNVEV come from the germline V gene (reference sequence). The CDR3 extends over 13 amino acids. The CDR3 protein is CASSWDRGYGYTF. The CDR3 region has the DNA TGTGCCAGCAGTTGGGACAGGGGCTATGGCTACACCTTC.

V usage is TRBV5-4 and J usage is TRBJ2-7; 7 bases are a match to TRBD1. Germline-derived CDR1 and CDR2 are SGHNT and YYREEE (reference sequence). The ends lost 3 bases at V and 3 bases at J; junction bases unmatched: 3. The CDR3 loop spans 13 amino acids. CDR3 nucleotide sequence: TGTGCCAGCAGCTCGGGACAGAACTACGAGCAGTACTTC. Residues: CASSSGQNYEQYF.

This clone was seen a single time. This rearrangement joins TRBV15 to TRBJ2-7; D tentatively fits TRBD1 or TRBD2 (5 bases each). CDR3 length: 12 residues. CDR1 is LNHNV, CDR2 YYDKDF, per germline (reference sequence). The V gene lost 5 bases and the J gene lost 2 bases, with 7 bases spanning the gap. The CDR3 reads CATSGGTYEQYF. CDR3 sequence (DNA): TGTGCCACCAGCGGGGGTACCTACGAGCAGTACTTC.

The V gene is TRBV2, the J gene TRBJ1-2; D gene uncertain. The CDR3 runs to 13 residues. Germline V CDR1 and CDR2: SNHLY, FYNNEI. Deletions cut 3 bases from V and 5 bases from J, with 10 bases between. CDR3 sequence: CASSETGTYGYTF. The CDR3 region has the DNA TGTGCCAGCAGTGAGACGGGAACTTATGGCTACACCTTC.

The rearrangement links TRBV11-3 to TRBJ2-7; possible D gene TRBD1, 5 bases. The CDR3 totals 14 residues. Germline V lookup: CDR1 SGHNT, CDR2 YENEEA. Trimming left V 2 bases short and J 5 bases short, with 13 bases between. CDR3 sequence (DNA): TGTGCCAGCAGCTTAATCTGGGGCCCAGACGAGCAGTACTTC. Protein product: CASSLIWGPDEQYF.

The chain joins TRBV7-9 to TRBJ1-1, with no clear D. The CDR3 is 14 residues long. CDR1 SEHNR and CDR2 FQNEAQ come from the germline V gene (reference sequence). Between the trimmed V and J ends, which lost 2 bases and 6 bases, there was a span of 13 bases. The CDR3 sequence: CASSLWSGQPEAFF. The CDR3 coding sequence is TGTGCCAGCAGCTTATGGTCCGGGCAGCCTGAAGCTTTCTTT.

The gene calls are TRBV18 and TRBJ2-1; the D is unclear. V lost 4 bases and J lost 7, with 14 bases in between. The CDR3 runs to 14 residues. CDR1 and CDR2 from the germline V gene are KGHSH and LQKENI. In DNA form, the CDR3 reads TGTGCCAGCTCACTGGAAAGGGTACAAAATGAGCAGTTCTTC. It specifies CASSLERVQNEQFF.

The CDR3 sequence: CASSSLFGLIIENSPLHF. The DNA for the CDR3 is TGTGCCAGCAGTTCACTATTCGGGTTGATAATTGAAAATTCACCCCTCCACTTT. The chain carries TRBV28 and TRBJ1-6; no reliable D call. In germline, CDR1 is MDHEN, CDR2 SYDVKM. The CDR3 consists of 18 residues. Trimming shortened V by 4 bases and J by 7 bases, and 23 bases separated the two germline ends.

The chain uses TRBV10-3 and TRBJ2-6; D gene ambiguous. Looked up from germline, CDR1 is ENHRY and CDR2 is SYGVKD. This CDR3 has 15 amino acids. The V end was cut by 6 bases, the J end by 0 bases, with 9 bases between. In nucleotides, the CDR3 is TGTGCCATCAGCGCAGGTGACTCTGGGGCCAACGTCCTGACTTTC. The encoded protein is CAISAGDSGANVLTF.

The V call is TRBV7-3, the J call TRBJ1-1; unclear D gene. The CDR3 consists of 14 residues. CDR1 SGHTA and CDR2 FQGTGA come from the germline V gene. Trimming shortened V by 7 bases and J by 4 bases, and 16 bases separated the two germline ends. For the CDR3, the DNA is TGTGCCAGCATCCATCTAGGAGATTTCACTGAAGCTTTCTTT. Protein: CASIHLGDFTEAFF.

The chain carries TRBV7-3 and TRBJ2-1, with TRBD2 matching over 7 bases. The CDR3 covers 15 residues. CDR1 is SGHTA and CDR2 is FQGTGA in the germline V gene. The J segment lost 6 bases and the V segment lost 2 bases, leaving 7 bases of the junction unmatched. The DNA of the CDR3 is TGTGCCAGCAGCTTACGGGCGGGAGAGGGCAATGAGCAGTTCTTC. Translation gives CASSLRAGEGNEQFF. The whole variable domain, filled in from reference TRBV7-3 and TRBJ2-1, reads GAGVSQTPSNKVTEKGKYVELRCDPISGHTALYWYRQSLGQGPEFLIYFQGTGAADDSGLPNDRFFAVRPEGSVSTLKIQRTERGDSAVYLCASSLRAGEGNEQFFGPGTRLTVL.